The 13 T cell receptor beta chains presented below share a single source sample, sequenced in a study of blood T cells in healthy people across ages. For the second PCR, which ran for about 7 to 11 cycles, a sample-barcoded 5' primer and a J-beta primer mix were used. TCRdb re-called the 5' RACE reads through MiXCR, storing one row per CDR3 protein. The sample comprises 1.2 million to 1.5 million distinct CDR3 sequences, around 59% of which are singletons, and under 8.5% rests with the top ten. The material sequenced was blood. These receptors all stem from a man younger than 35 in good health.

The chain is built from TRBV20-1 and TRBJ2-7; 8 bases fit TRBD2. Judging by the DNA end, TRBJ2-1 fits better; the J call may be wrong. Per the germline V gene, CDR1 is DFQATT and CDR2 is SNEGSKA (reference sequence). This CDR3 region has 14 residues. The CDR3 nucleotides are TGCAGTGCTCCATTCACTAGCGGTTACAATGAGCAGTTCTTC. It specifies CSAPFTSGYNEQFF.

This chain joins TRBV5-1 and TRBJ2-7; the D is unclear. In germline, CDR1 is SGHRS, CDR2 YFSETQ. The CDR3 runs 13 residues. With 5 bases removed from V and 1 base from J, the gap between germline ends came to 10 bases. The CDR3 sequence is CASREVQSYEQYF. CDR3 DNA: TGCGCCAGCAGAGAAGTCCAGTCCTACGAGCAGTACTTC.

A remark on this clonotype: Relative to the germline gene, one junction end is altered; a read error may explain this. CDR3 sequence reads: CSVGTGWANERLFF. Written as DNA, the CDR3 is TGCAGCGTGGGGACAGGGTGGGCGAATGAAAGACTGTTTTTT. V is TRBV29-1 and J is TRBJ1-4, with TRBD1 identical over 9 bases. Germline loops: CDR1 SQVTM, CDR2 ANQGSEA. This CDR3 region has 14 residues.

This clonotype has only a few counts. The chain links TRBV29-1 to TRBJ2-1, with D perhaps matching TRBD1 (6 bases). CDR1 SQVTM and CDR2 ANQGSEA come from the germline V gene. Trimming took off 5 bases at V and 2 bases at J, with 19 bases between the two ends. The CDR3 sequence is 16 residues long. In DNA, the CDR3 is TGCAGCGTTCTCAGGACAGAAGCGGTACCCTACAATGAGCAGTTCTTC. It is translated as CSVLRTEAVPYNEQFF.

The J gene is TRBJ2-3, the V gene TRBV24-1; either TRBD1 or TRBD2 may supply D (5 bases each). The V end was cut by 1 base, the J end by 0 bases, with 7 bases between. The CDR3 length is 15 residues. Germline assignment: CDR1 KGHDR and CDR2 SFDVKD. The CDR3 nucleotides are TGTGCCACCAGTGATTTTGGGGACAGCACAGATACGCAGTATTTT. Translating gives CATSDFGDSTDTQYF.

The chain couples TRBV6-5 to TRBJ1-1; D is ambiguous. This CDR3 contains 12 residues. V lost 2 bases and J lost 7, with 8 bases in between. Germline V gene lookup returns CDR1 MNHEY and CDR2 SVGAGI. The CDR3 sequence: CASSYGRDEAFF. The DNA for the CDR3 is TGTGCCAGCAGTTACGGACGGGATGAAGCTTTCTTT.

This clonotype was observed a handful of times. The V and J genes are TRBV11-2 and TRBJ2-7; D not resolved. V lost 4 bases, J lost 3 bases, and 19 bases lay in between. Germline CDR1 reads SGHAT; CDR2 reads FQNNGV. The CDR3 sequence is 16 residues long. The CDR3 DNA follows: TGTGCCAGCAGCTCGAGAAGGGTCATTGATGTCTACGAGCAGTACTTC. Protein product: CASSSRRVIDVYEQYF. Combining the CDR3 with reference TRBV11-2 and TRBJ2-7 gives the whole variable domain EAGVAQSPRYKIIEKRQSVAFWCNPISGHATLYWYQQILGQGPKLLIQFQNNGVVDDSQLPKDRFSAERLKGVDSTLKIQPAKLEDSAVYLCASSSRRVIDVYEQYFGPGTRLTVT.

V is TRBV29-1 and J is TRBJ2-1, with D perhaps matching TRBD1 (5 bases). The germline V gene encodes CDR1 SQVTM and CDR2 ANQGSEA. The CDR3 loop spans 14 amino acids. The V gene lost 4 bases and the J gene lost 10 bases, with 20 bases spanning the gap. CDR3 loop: CSVVVGVAQGEQFF. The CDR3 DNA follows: TGCAGCGTTGTAGTAGGGGTCGCCCAAGGGGAGCAGTTCTTC.

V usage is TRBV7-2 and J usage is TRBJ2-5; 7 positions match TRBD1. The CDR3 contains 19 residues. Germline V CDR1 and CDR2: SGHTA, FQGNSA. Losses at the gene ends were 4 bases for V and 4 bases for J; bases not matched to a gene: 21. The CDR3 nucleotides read TGTGCCAGCAGCTCCCTGTTGGGGACCCTTAGACAGGGTACAGAGACCCAGTACTTC. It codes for CASSSLLGTLRQGTETQYF. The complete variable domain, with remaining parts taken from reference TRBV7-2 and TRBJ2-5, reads GAGVSQSPSNKVTEKGKDVELRCDPISGHTALYWYRQSLGQGLEFLIYFQGNSAPDKSGLPSDRFSAERTGGSVSTLTIQRTQQEDSAVYLCASSSLLGTLRQGTETQYFGPGTRLLVL.

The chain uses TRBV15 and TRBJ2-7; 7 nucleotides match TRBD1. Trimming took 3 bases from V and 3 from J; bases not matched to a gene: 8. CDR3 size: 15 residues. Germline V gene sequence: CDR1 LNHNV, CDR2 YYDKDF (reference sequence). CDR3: CATSRGSTGLYEQYF. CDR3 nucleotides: TGTGCCACCAGCAGGGGCTCGACAGGGCTCTACGAGCAGTACTTC.

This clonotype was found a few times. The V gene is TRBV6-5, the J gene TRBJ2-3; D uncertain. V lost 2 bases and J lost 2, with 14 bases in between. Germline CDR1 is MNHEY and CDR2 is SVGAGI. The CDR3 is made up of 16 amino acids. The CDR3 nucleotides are TGTGCCAGCAGTTACGCCAACCCGAGCCTCACAGATACGCAGTATTTT. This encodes CASSYANPSLTDTQYF.

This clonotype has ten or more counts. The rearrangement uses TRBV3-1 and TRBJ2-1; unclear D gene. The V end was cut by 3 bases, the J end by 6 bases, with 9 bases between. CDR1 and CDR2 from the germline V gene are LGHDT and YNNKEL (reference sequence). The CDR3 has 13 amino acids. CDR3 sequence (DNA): TGTGCCAGCAGCCACCTTAATTCCAATGAGCAGTTCTTC. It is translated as CASSHLNSNEQFF.

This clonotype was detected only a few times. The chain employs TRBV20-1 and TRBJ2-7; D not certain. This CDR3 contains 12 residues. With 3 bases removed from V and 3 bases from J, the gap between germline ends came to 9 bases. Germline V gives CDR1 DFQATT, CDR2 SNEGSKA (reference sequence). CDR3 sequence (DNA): TGCAGTGCTAGGGAAACGGACTACGAGCAGTACTTC. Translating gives CSARETDYEQYF.